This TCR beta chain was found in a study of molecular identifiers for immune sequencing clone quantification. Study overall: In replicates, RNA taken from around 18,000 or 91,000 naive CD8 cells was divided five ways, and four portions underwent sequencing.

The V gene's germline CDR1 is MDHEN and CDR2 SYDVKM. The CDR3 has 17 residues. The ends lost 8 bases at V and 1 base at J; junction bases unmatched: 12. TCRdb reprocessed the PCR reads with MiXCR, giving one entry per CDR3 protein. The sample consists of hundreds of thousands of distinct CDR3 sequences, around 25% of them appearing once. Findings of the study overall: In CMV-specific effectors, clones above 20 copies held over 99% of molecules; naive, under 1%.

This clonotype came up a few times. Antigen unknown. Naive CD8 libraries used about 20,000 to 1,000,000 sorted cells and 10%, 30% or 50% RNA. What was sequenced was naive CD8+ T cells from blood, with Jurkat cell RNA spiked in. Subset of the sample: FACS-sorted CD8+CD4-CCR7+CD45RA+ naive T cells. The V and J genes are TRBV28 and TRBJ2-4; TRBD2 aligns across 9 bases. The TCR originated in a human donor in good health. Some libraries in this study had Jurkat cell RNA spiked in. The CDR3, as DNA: TGTGCCAGCCGGGATCTAGCGGGATTCACGGCCAAAAACATTCAGTACTTC. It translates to CASRDLAGFTAKNIQYF.